This TCR beta chain was recovered during a study of CD8 T cells in Susac syndrome. With random hexamers, reverse transcription was performed on about 0.5 to 1 ug of RNA. The method of amplification for TCR beta CDR3 was immunoSEQ multiplex PCR, covering 54 Vbeta and 13 Jbeta. One entry per CDR3 protein results from TCRdb running MiXCR on the immunoSEQ multiplex PCR reads. The sample records about 160,000 distinct CDR3 sequences, over 85% being singletons. This CDR3 spans 12 amino acids. The V and J ends lost 2 bases and 6 bases respectively, with 6 bases between them. CDR1 and CDR2 (germline): SGHRS, YFSETQ. This clonotype is a singleton in its sample. Sequencing of TCR beta, carried out with a high-throughput approach, was applied to CD8+ and CD4+ T cells from the blood. It was healthy donors who served as the controls, matched for age and sex.

V gene TRBV5-1 combines with J gene TRBJ2-4; D is undetermined. The TCR originated in a human donor in good health. The sequencing input was CD4+ T cells from PBMCs. In nucleotides, the CDR3 is TGCGCCAGCAGCTTTGGCAGAAACATTCAGTACTTC. It yields the protein CASSFGRNIQYF.